The 23 T cell receptor beta chains below all came from one sample that was sequenced in a study of CD8 T cells in ankylosing spondylitis (TCRdb year 2017). Library construction relied on 5' RACE. The run used an Illumina HiSeq 2500. The public reads were reprocessed in TCRdb via fastp at Q25 and MiXCR, keeping in-frame beta chains. When rows share a CDR3 protein, they turn into one entry using the most common DNA and genes. The sample table shows a few hundred thousand distinct CDR3 sequences, and roughly 8% are seen once. Just over 14% of the sample rests with the top ten. Their antigen targets remain unknown. Study-wide conclusions, independent of this receptor: Blood from ankylosing spondylitis patients appeared to be characterized by a TCR beta motif composed of about eight highly homologous amino acid variants.

The sequencing sample was made of blood, either unsorted or a sorted T cell fraction (not recorded which). The receptors shown here come from a male donor with ankylosing spondylitis.

The J gene is TRBJ2-1, the V gene TRBV2; either TRBD1 or TRBD2 may supply D (5 bases each). From germline, CDR1 is SNHLY and CDR2 FYNNEI. This CDR3 has 14 residues. Trimming stripped 4 bases from V and 6 bases from J, with 13 bases between. CDR3 nucleotide sequence: TGTGCCAGCAGTGCCCGTCTCGGGGCCAATGAGCAGTTCTTC. The encoded protein is CASSARLGANEQFF.

This clonotype was found a few times. J is TRBJ2-7 and V is TRBV5-1, with D maybe TRBD1 (6 bases). The CDR3 loop spans 16 amino acids. Germline CDR1 is SGHRS and CDR2 is YFSETQ. V lost 4 bases to trimming and J lost 3 bases, with 20 bases between them. CDR3 in DNA: TGCGCCAGCAGCCAGCCGGGACAATCGACCCGCTACGAGCAGTACTTC. As protein: CASSQPGQSTRYEQYF.

V and J are TRBV9 and TRBJ2-1; D is possibly TRBD1 or TRBD2 (5 bases each). Germline lookup yields CDR1 SGDLS and CDR2 YYNGEE. The CDR3 loop spans 16 amino acids. Between the trimmed V and J ends, which lost 4 bases and 6 bases, there was a span of 20 bases. The CDR3 loop is CASSQGASRVVNEQFF. CDR3 nucleotide sequence: TGTGCCAGCAGCCAGGGAGCGTCCAGAGTAGTCAATGAGCAGTTCTTC.

The CDR3: CASSQTWGLAGGVGSSYEQYF. The CDR3 DNA follows: TGCGCCAGCAGCCAAACCTGGGGTCTAGCGGGTGGGGTCGGATCCTCCTACGAGCAGTACTTC. The rearrangement uses TRBV4-1 and TRBJ2-7; 8 nucleotides align to TRBD2. This CDR3 has 21 amino acids. The ends lost 2 bases at V and 0 bases at J; junction bases unmatched: 21. The germline gives CDR1 MGHRA, CDR2 YSYEKL.

In its sample, this clonotype was seen a few times. V gene TRBV20-1 combines with J gene TRBJ2-1; possible D gene TRBD2, 5 bases. From germline, CDR1 is DFQATT and CDR2 SNEGSKA (reference sequence). CDR3 length: 13 residues. V was clipped by 6 bases and J by 6 bases, with 15 bases between them. The CDR3 region is CSAGGLEGNEQFF. CDR3 coding DNA: TGCAGTGCGGGTGGGCTAGAGGGCAATGAGCAGTTCTTC.

The chain joins TRBV7-2 to TRBJ1-3; D is uncertain. The CDR3 totals 13 residues. Trimming stripped 0 bases from V and 10 bases from J, with 10 bases between. Germline V lookup: CDR1 SGHTA, CDR2 FQGNSA. This CDR3 is CASSLAGIYTIYF. As DNA, the CDR3 is TGTGCCAGCAGCTTAGCAGGGATCTATACCATATATTTT. The full variable domain, in which reference TRBV7-2 and TRBJ1-3 provide the parts outside the CDR3, is GAGVSQSPSNKVTEKGKDVELRCDPISGHTALYWYRQSLGQGLEFLIYFQGNSAPDKSGLPSDRFSAERTGGSVSTLTIQRTQQEDSAVYLCASSLAGIYTIYFGEGSWLTVV.

This clonotype was seen at least ten times. The V gene is TRBV12-3 or TRBV12-4, the J gene TRBJ2-1; 7 bases align to TRBD2. J gave up 9 bases and V 5 bases, and 13 bases lay outside the gene matches. The CDR3 is 15 residues long. The CDR3: CASSPPGLMNGEQFF. The CDR3 bases are TGTGCCAGCAGTCCCCCGGGACTAATGAATGGTGAGCAGTTCTTC.

This clonotype has only a few counts. The chain is built from TRBV6-1 and TRBJ1-2, with TRBD1 matching 7 bases. Germline CDR1 reads MNHNS; CDR2 reads SASEGT. The CDR3 extends over 13 amino acids. After removal of 7 bases from V and 4 bases from J, the junction contained 6 bases not matched to a gene. This CDR3 is CASKTGTSYGYTF. Written as DNA, the CDR3 is TGTGCCAGCAAGACAGGGACCTCCTATGGCTACACCTTC.

This chain joins TRBV5-5 and TRBJ2-1; D is perhaps TRBD1 (5 bases). Trimming cost V 4 bases and J 0 bases, with 20 bases left between them. CDR1 SGHKS and CDR2 YYEKEE come from the germline V gene (reference sequence). This CDR3 has 18 amino acids. CDR3 bases: TGTGCCAGCAGCGCCAGGGTGCCCAATTTTAGCTCCTACAATGAGCAGTTCTTC. Translating gives CASSARVPNFSSYNEQFF.

This clonotype was counted at least ten times. This chain uses TRBV18 with TRBJ2-7, with D maybe TRBD1 (6 bases). Trimming pared 3 bases from V and 5 bases from J, leaving 11 bases between. The CDR3 has 13 amino acids. From germline, CDR1 is KGHSH and CDR2 LQKENI. The CDR3 coding sequence is TGTGCCAGCTCACCTCCAGGGGACCACGAGCAGTACTTC. Encoded protein: CASSPPGDHEQYF.

This clonotype was counted ten times or more. The V gene is TRBV28, the J gene TRBJ2-1, with a weak D call TRBD1 (6 bases). From germline, CDR1 is MDHEN and CDR2 SYDVKM. Trimming took 6 bases from V and 0 from J, leaving 18 bases between them. The CDR3 is made up of 17 amino acids. CDR3 coding DNA: TGTGCCAGCAGCGAGGGGGACGGGAAGAACTCCTACAATGAGCAGTTCTTC. This codes for CASSEGDGKNSYNEQFF.

This clonotype has a count of ten or more. In DNA form, the CDR3 reads TGTGCCAGCAGCCAAGGGTTCTTTCCTGGAAACACCATATATTTT. It yields the protein CASSQGFFPGNTIYF. This chain links TRBV3-1 with TRBJ1-3; D remains unclear. The V and J ends lost 1 base and 2 bases respectively, with 9 bases between them. The CDR3 totals 15 residues. Germline V gene lookup returns CDR1 LGHDT and CDR2 YNNKEL (reference sequence).

Many counts were recorded for this clonotype. Here the CDR3 reads CASSRYNTGELFF. The CDR3 nucleotides are TGTGCCAGCAGCCGGTATAACACCGGGGAGCTGTTTTTT. The chain couples TRBV7-2 to TRBJ2-2; D uncertain. CDR3 size: 13 residues. Trimming stripped 5 bases from V and 2 bases from J, with 6 bases between. CDR1 is SGHTA and CDR2 is FQGNSA in the germline V gene.

About this clonotype: A single base separates this from a much larger clone, so it may be a read error. V gene TRBV28 combines with J gene TRBJ2-7; D remains ambiguous. The V end was cut by 5 bases, the J end by 6 bases, with 17 bases between. Germline CDR1 MDHEN, CDR2 SYDVKM. This CDR3 is built from 14 residues. CDR3 DNA: TGTGCCAGCAGTCCCCCTGGTATCGCTCGCGAGCAGTACTTC. Its protein product is CASSPPGIAREQYF. Filled out from reference TRBV28 and TRBJ2-7, the complete variable domain reads DVKVTQSSRYLVKRTGEKVFLECVQDMDHENMFWYRQDPGLGLRLIYFSYDVKMKEKGDIPEGYSVSREKKERFSLILESASTNQTSMYLCASSPPGIAREQYFGPGTRLTVT.

This rearrangement joins TRBV15 to TRBJ2-1; a weak D match, TRBD2 (5 bases). Germline-derived CDR1 and CDR2 are LNHNV and YYDKDF (reference sequence). This CDR3 is 15 amino acids long. V lost 8 bases and J 7 bases, leaving 21 bases between the germline ends. CDR3 DNA sequence: TGTGCCACCGGGCGAGAAGGAGTGAGGGAAAATGAGCAGTTCTTC. It is translated as CATGREGVRENEQFF.

This clonotype was observed many times. The chain combines TRBV7-9 with TRBJ1-3; D ambiguous. CDR3 size: 13 residues. V lost 1 base and J lost 9, with 10 bases in between. CDR1 SEHNR and CDR2 FQNEAQ come from the germline V gene (reference sequence). CDR3 sequence reads: CASSLDGATTIYF. CDR3 sequence (DNA): TGTGCCAGCAGCTTAGATGGAGCGACCACCATATATTTT.

The gene calls are TRBV28 and TRBJ2-1; 8 positions agree with TRBD1. From germline, CDR1 is MDHEN and CDR2 SYDVKM. The J segment lost 14 bases and the V segment lost 5 bases, leaving 14 bases of the junction unmatched. The CDR3 length is 14 residues. The CDR3 nucleotides read TGTGCCAGCAGTCCTAAACCCAGACAGGGGCTGGAGTTCTTC. Protein: CASSPKPRQGLEFF.

This clonotype has just a few counts. The CDR3 nucleotides read TGCGCCAGCAGCCAAGAACTCGCCTGGGAGCAGTACTTC. Its protein is CASSQELAWEQYF. V gene TRBV4-1 combines with J gene TRBJ2-7; no clear D gene. The CDR3 has 13 residues. V gave up 0 bases and J gave up 7 bases, with 10 bases separating them. Germline loops: CDR1 MGHRA, CDR2 YSYEKL.

The CDR3 bases are TGCAGTGCTAGAGATGGCCAGGGAAACACCGGGGAGCTGTTTTTT. It translates to CSARDGQGNTGELFF. The rearrangement links TRBV20-1 to TRBJ2-2, with a tentative D call TRBD1 (5 bases). V was pared by 0 bases and J by 2 bases, with 10 bases between. Germline-derived CDR1 and CDR2 are DFQATT and SNEGSKA (reference sequence). This CDR3 is built from 15 residues.

This sequence joins TRBV12-3 or TRBV12-4 and TRBJ1-1; D uncertain. The CDR3 is 14 amino acids. V lost 3 bases, J lost 4 bases, and 12 bases lay in between. CDR3 in DNA: TGTGCCAGCAGTTTTCACGTGGAGGGCACTGAAGCTTTCTTT. This sequence encodes CASSFHVEGTEAFF.

This clonotype occurred a few times. This chain uses TRBV19 with TRBJ2-1; tentatively, D is TRBD1 or TRBD2 (6 bases each). The germline CDR1 and CDR2 sequences are LNHDA and SQIVND (reference sequence). V gave up 4 bases and J gave up 7 bases, with 17 bases separating them. CDR3 size: 15 residues. The CDR3: CASSTPRGRRNEQFF. As DNA, the CDR3 is TGTGCCAGTAGTACTCCTCGGGGGCGCAGGAATGAGCAGTTCTTC.

Only a few counts were recorded for this clonotype. This chain joins TRBV12-3 or TRBV12-4 and TRBJ2-5; 13 bases fit TRBD2. CDR3 length: 20 amino acids. Unmatched junction bases numbered 20, after V lost 8 bases and J lost 2 bases. CDR3 in amino acids: CASGPRGGLAGLGRQETQYF. CDR3 sequence (DNA): TGTGCCAGCGGCCCCCGAGGGGGACTAGCGGGACTTGGTCGGCAAGAGACCCAGTACTTC.

The sample holds many counts of this clonotype. The CDR3 region has the DNA TGTGCCAGCAGCTTAGGGGGCAGGGCTAATGAAAAACTGTTTTTT. Amino acid sequence: CASSLGGRANEKLFF. The chain couples TRBV7-2 to TRBJ1-4; D may be TRBD1 (5 bases). The CDR3 runs 15 residues. Germline CDR1 reads SGHTA; CDR2 reads FQGNSA. V was clipped by 1 base and J by 3 bases, with 9 bases between them.